The 9 T cell receptor beta chains reported below all come from one sample, sequenced in a study of vaccination and CD4 T cells after COVID-19. Scientists ran DNA taken from cultured CD4+ T cells through the Oncomine TCR Beta short-read assay for sequencing. TCRdb reprocessed the PCR reads with MiXCR, giving one entry per CDR3 protein. The table lists approximately 16,000 distinct CDR3 sequences, 30% to 45% of them singletons. Treatment noted: roughly 10-day PBMC culture with coronavirus spike peptide pools or control peptides (ViraFEST assay). Antigen specificity for these receptors is unknown. Specimen: cultured CD4+ T cells from blood. Receptors originate from a human donor with COVID-19.

The chain is built from TRBV12-3 or TRBV12-4 and TRBJ1-1; D perhaps matches TRBD1 (6 bases). The CDR3 length is 13 residues. Deletions cut 6 bases from V and 0 bases from J, with 8 bases between. CDR3 in DNA: TGTGCCAGCAGCGGACAGATGAACACTGAAGCTTTCTTT. This sequence encodes CASSGQMNTEAFF.

This clonotype was observed a handful of times. The V and J genes are TRBV11-2 and TRBJ1-2; 7 bases match TRBD1. In germline, CDR1 is SGHAT, CDR2 FQNNGV. Germline trimming cut 5 bases from V and 4 bases from J; bases unmatched to any gene: 7. This CDR3 region has 14 residues. As DNA, the CDR3 is TGTGCCAGCAGCAAAGAGGGGGCAGGCTATGGCTACACCTTC. It specifies CASSKEGAGYGYTF.

The rearrangement joins TRBV20-1 to TRBJ1-2; 7 bases are a match to TRBD1. The CDR3 spans 14 residues. V lost 4 bases to trimming and J lost 8 bases; unmatched junction nucleotides: 13. Per the germline V gene, CDR1 is DFQATT and CDR2 is SNEGSKA (reference sequence). Here the CDR3 reads CSATGTALPGGYTF. The CDR3 DNA reads as TGCAGTGCTACGGGGACAGCCCTCCCGGGGGGCTACACCTTC.

The chain links TRBV27 to TRBJ2-3; TRBD1 aligns across 7 bases. Germline CDR1 and CDR2: MNHEY and SMNVEV (reference sequence). This CDR3 spans 15 amino acids. Unmatched junction bases numbered 10, after V lost 6 bases and J lost 4 bases. The CDR3 sequence is CASRPRDRHADTQYF. CDR3 coding DNA: TGTGCCAGCAGGCCCCGGGACAGACATGCAGATACGCAGTATTTT.

This rearrangement joins TRBV9 to TRBJ2-3; 11 bases match TRBD2. CDR1 is SGDLS and CDR2 is YYNGEE in the germline V gene. The trim removed 2 bases at V and 0 bases at J, leaving 5 bases unmatched. The length of the CDR3 is 17 residues. The CDR3 is CASSVSGTSGSTDTQYF. CDR3 bases: TGTGCCAGCAGCGTCTCCGGGACTAGCGGAAGCACAGATACGCAGTATTTT.

V gene TRBV12-3 or TRBV12-4 combines with J gene TRBJ2-3; D perhaps matches TRBD2 (6 bases). Deletions cut 3 bases from V and 0 bases from J, with 13 bases between. The CDR3 is 16 amino acids. The CDR3 sequence is CASSFRGDSSTDTQYF. The DNA of the CDR3 is TGTGCCAGCAGTTTTCGTGGGGACTCTAGCACAGATACGCAGTATTTT.

The genes are TRBV28 and TRBJ2-7, with D possibly being TRBD2 (5 bases). There are 13 residues in the CDR3. V was cut by 4 bases and J by 0 bases, with 7 bases left in between. Per germline, CDR1 MDHEN and CDR2 SYDVKM. As DNA, the CDR3 is TGTGCCAGCAGTTGGGGAGCCTCCTACGAGCAGTACTTC. It specifies CASSWGASYEQYF.

The rearrangement uses TRBV6-5 and TRBJ2-7; TRBD2 matches at 9 bases. The CDR3 length is 16 residues. The germline gives CDR1 MNHEY, CDR2 SVGAGI. V lost 4 bases to trimming and J lost 6 bases; unmatched junction nucleotides: 13. CDR3 protein: CASSSTRAGGYLEQYF. CDR3 nucleotide sequence: TGTGCCAGCAGTTCCACTCGAGCGGGGGGATATCTCGAGCAGTACTTC.

The genes are TRBV5-1 and TRBJ2-7; TRBD1 matches 11 bases. Germline V gene lookup returns CDR1 SGHRS and CDR2 YFSETQ. This CDR3 region has 15 residues. The ends lost 4 bases at V and 1 base at J; junction bases unmatched: 4. CDR3 residues: CASSPGTGGSYEQYF. Here the CDR3 DNA reads TGCGCCAGCAGCCCAGGGACAGGGGGTTCCTACGAGCAGTACTTC.